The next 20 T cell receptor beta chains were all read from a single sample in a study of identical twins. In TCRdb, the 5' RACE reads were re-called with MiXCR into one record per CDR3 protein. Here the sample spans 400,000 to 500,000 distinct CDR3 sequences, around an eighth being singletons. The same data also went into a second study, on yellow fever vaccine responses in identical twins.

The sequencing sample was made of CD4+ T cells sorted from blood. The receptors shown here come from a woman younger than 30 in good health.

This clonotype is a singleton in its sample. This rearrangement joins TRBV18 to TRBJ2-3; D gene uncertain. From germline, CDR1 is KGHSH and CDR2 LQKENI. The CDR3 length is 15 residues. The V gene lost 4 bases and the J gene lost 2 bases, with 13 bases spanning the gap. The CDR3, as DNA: TGTGCCAGCTCACAAATGCCCGGGTACACAGATACGCAGTATTTT. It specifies CASSQMPGYTDTQYF.

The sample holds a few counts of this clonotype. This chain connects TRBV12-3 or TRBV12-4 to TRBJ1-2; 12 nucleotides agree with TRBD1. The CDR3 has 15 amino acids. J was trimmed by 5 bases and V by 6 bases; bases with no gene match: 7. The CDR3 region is CASRLGTGGGYGYTF. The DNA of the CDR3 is TGTGCCAGCAGACTTGGGACAGGGGGCGGGTATGGCTACACCTTC.

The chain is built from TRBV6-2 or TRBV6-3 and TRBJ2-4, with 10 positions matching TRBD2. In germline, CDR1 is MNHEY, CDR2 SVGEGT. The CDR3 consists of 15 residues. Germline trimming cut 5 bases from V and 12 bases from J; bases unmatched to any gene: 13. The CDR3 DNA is TGTGCCAGCAGTCTCCGGACTAGCGGAGCTCTGGATCAGTACTTC. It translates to CASSLRTSGALDQYF.

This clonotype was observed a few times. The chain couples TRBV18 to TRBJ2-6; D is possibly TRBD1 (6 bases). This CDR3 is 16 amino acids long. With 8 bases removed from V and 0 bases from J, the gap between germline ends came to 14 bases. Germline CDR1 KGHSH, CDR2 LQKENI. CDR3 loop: CASLDRPLSGANVLTF. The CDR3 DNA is TGTGCCAGCCTCGACAGGCCCCTCTCTGGGGCCAACGTCCTGACTTTC.

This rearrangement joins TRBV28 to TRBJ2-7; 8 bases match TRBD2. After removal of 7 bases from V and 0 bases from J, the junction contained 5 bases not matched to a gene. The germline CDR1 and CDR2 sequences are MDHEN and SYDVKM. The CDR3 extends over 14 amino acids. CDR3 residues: CASILSGNSYEQYF. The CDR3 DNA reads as TGTGCCAGCATTCTTAGCGGGAACTCCTACGAGCAGTACTTC.

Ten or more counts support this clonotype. The CDR3 loop reads CASSQSGLKSPLHF. CDR3 nucleotide sequence: TGTGCCAGCAGCCAGTCCGGACTCAAATCACCCCTCCACTTT. This rearrangement joins TRBV12-3 or TRBV12-4 to TRBJ1-6, with D unclear. V was clipped by 6 bases and J by 10 bases, with 16 bases between them. This CDR3 comprises 14 residues.

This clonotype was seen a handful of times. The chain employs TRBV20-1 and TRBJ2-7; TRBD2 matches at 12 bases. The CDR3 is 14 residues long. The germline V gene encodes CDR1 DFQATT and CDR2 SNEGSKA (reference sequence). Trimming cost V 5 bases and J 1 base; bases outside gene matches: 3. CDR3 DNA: TGCAGTGCTCCGACTAGCGGGGGATCCTACGAGCAGTACTTC. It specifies CSAPTSGGSYEQYF.

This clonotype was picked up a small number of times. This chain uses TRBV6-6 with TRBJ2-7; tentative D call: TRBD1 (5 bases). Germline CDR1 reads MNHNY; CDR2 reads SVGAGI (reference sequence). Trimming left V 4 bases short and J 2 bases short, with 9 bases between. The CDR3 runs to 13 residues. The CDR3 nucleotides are TGTGCCAGCAGTTCCCGACAGACCTACGAGCAGTACTTC. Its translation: CASSSRQTYEQYF.

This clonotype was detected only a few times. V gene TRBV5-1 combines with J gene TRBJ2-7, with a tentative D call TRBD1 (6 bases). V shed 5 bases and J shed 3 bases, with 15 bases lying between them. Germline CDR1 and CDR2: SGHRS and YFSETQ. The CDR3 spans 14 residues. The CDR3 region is CASSSGAQLYEQYF. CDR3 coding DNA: TGCGCCAGCAGTTCAGGGGCCCAACTCTACGAGCAGTACTTC.

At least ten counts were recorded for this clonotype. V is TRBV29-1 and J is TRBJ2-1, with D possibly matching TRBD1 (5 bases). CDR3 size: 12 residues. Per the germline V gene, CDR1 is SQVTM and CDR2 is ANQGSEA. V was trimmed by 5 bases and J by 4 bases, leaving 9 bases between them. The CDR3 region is CSVSQGYNEQFF. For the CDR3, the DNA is TGCAGCGTTTCTCAGGGTTACAATGAGCAGTTCTTC.

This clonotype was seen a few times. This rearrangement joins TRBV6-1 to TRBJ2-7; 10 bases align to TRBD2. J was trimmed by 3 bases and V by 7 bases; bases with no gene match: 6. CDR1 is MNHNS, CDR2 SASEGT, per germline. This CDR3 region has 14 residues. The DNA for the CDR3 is TGTGCCAGCACCCGGACTAGCGGAATCTACGAGCAGTACTTC. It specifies CASTRTSGIYEQYF.

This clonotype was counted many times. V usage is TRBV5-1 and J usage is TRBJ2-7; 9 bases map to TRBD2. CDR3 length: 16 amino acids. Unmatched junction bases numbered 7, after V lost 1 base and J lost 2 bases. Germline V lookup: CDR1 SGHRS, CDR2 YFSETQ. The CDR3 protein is CASSLTPAGGTYEQYF. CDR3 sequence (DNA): TGCGCCAGCAGCTTGACCCCAGCGGGAGGCACCTACGAGCAGTACTTC.

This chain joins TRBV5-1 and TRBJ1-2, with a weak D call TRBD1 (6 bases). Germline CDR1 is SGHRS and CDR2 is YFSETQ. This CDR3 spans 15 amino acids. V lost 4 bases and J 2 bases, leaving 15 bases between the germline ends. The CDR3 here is CASSTRTANNYGYTF. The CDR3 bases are TGCGCCAGCAGCACACGGACAGCAAACAACTATGGCTACACCTTC.

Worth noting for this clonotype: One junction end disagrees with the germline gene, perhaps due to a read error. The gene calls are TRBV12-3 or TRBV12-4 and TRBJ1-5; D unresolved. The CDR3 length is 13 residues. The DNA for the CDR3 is TGTGCCAGCAGTTTCGGTAGCGATCAGCCCCAGCATTTT. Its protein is CASSFGSDQPQHF.

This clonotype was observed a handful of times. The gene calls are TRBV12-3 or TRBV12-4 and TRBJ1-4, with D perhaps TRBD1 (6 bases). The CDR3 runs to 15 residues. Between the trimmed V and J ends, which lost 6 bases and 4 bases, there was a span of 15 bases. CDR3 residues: CASRLVSGDNEKLFF. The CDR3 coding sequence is TGTGCCAGCAGGCTAGTTTCAGGGGATAATGAAAAACTGTTTTTT.

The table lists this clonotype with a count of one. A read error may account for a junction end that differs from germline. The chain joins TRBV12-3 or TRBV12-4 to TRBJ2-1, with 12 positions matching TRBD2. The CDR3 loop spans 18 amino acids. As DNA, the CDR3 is TGTGCCAGCTGTTTAGCGGACCTGGGACTAGCGGGCTACAATGAGCAGTTCTTC. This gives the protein CASCLADLGLAGYNEQFF.

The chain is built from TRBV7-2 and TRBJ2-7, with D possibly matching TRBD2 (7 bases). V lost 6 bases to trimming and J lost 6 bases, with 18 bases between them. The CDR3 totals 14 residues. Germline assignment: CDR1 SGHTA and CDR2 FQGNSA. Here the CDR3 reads CASSFSSGEGEQYF. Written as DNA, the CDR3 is TGTGCCAGCAGTTTCAGTTCAGGGGAGGGCGAGCAGTACTTC.

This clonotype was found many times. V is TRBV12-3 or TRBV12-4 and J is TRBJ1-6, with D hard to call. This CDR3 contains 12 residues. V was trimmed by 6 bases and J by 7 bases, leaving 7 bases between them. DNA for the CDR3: TGTGCCAGCAGAATCACCAATTCACCCCTCCACTTT. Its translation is CASRITNSPLHF.

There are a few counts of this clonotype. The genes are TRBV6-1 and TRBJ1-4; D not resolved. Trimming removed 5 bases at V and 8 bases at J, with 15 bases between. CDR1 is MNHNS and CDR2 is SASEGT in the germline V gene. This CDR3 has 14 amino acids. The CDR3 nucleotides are TGTGCCAGCAGTACAAATCCGGCTAGGGAAAAACTGTTTTTT. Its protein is CASSTNPAREKLFF.

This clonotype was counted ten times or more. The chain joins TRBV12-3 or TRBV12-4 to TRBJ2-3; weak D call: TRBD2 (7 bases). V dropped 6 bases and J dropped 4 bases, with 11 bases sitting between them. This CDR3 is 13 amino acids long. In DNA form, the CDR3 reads TGTGCCAGCAGGAAAGGGGGGGCAGATACGCAGTATTTT. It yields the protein CASRKGGADTQYF.